This T cell receptor beta chain was recovered during a study of siplizumab effects on memory and regulatory T cells (dated by TCRdb to 2018 to 2020). Describing the broader study: The study looked at the effect of siplizumab, an anti-CD2 antibody, on alloreactive T-cell subsets in allogeneic mixed lymphocyte reactions made from human PBMCs. What the work shows at the level of the full study, not this receptor alone: For roughly 75-95% of proliferating CD4+ or CD8+ clones, no naive or memory phenotype could be assigned. The cumulative frequency of alloreactive sequences traceable to unstimulated CD4+ memory T cells was significantly reduced by siplizumab. Of the alloreactive CD4+ clones that could be mapped, the Treg-derived share averaged about 63% with siplizumab compared with around 27% in control reactions. Greater diversity appeared to be present in unstimulated naive T cells than in memory T cells, and a substantial contribution to the alloresponse seemed to be made by naive cells. Because sequences below about 10^-5 frequency were poorly captured, only a minor fraction of alloreactive clones could be mapped to unstimulated subsets. Whether proliferating Tregs from siplizumab cultures actually had suppressive function was not functionally confirmed.

As regards this clone: Its antigen is not yet known. Base quality data are lacking; no much larger clone is found one base away.

TCRbeta CDR3 sequencing was performed on sorted unstimulated T cells and on proliferating T cells recovered from mixed lymphocyte reactions. Fresh whole blood from ten HLA-typed healthy donors was used as the source from which PBMCs were isolated. Unstimulated CD4+ regulatory T cells were FACS-sorted to map the origin of alloreactive clones. Libraries were made using the immunoSEQ multiplex PCR assay. Approximately 100,000 TCR templates per sample were assayed on the deep sequencing platform. Genomic DNA extracted from sorted T cells was used for TCRbeta CDR3 sequencing. Under the source paper's analysis protocol: The R programming language was used for clonal analysis of TCRbeta CDR3 data. Alloreactive CD4+ and CD8+ clones were defined by comparing unstimulated samples with post-reaction CFSE-low samples. Alloreactive CD4+ clones were assigned to regulatory or non-regulatory origin by matching sequences to sorted unstimulated Treg and non-Treg repertoires. Entries here come from immuneACCESS through TCRdb and include only in-frame sequences with V and J called. Some clones fail to appear in such tables; in the studies checked, an unresolved V gene covers under half of the shortfall, and the cause of the remainder is unknown. The V and J calls and the clone size are those of that table, but D and trimming were determined from the DNA. The sample data list 80,000 to 130,000 clones, and 94% of these were observed just once. The ten most abundant clones make up roughly 0.6% of the sample.

At the junction V is shortened by 5 bases and J by 2 bases, with 10 bases in between. The CDR1 and CDR2 encoded by the germline V gene are MDHEN and SYDVKM. The CDR3 holds 13 amino acids from the cysteine to the phenylalanine. The CDR3 DNA has 39 bases and is translated from base 1. The specimen sequenced was Tregs sorted from blood. This TCR came from a human donor in good health. This receptor chain uses TRBV28 and TRBJ2-7; the D gene may be TRBD1 or TRBD2, since each aligns over 5 bases. The CDR3 protein: CASSLGTPYEQYF. The nucleotide sequence is TGTGCCAGCAGTCTTGGGACGCCCTACGAGCAGTACTTC.